One and the same sample provided the 2 T cell receptor beta chains below, sequenced in a study of blood T cell repertoires in COVID-19. Some clones are missing from TCRdb's copy, which holds only in-frame ones; the method was immunoSEQ multiplex PCR. The sample lists 150,000 to 190,000 clones, approximately 73% occurring once. Source material: peripheral blood. These receptors were taken from a woman aged 80 or over with acute or convalescent COVID-19.

The CDR3 bases are TGCGCCAGCCGGGGACAGTTTAACTATGGCTACACCTTC. This encodes CASRGQFNYGYTF. The chain joins TRBV10-1 to TRBJ1-2; 7 bases line up with TRBD1. Germline V lookup: CDR1 WNHNN, CDR2 SYGVQD (reference sequence). Trimming took 8 bases from V and 1 from J; bases not matched to a gene: 4. This CDR3 has 13 residues.

The gene calls are TRBV7-2 and TRBJ2-3, with 7 positions matching TRBD1. CDR1 is SGHTA and CDR2 is FQGNSA in the germline V gene. The V segment lost 5 bases and the J segment 11 bases; nucleotides outside the gene matches: 16. The CDR3 runs 15 residues. CDR3 bases: TGTGCCAGCAGCCAGGACGGGCAGGGGGTCAGAGGGCAGTATTTT. Amino acids: CASSQDGQGVRGQYF.